This T cell receptor (beta chain) was obtained from a study of identical twins. The CDR3 has 16 amino acids. Germline V gene sequence: CDR1 LNHNV, CDR2 YYDKDF (reference sequence). V was pared by 0 bases and J by 1 base, with 11 bases between. This clonotype showed up many times. A single record per CDR3 protein comes from TCRdb applying MiXCR to the 5' RACE reads. Among approximately 700,000 distinct CDR3 sequences listed, 6% to 6.5% were seen once. Material for sequencing was naive T cells sorted from blood. This TCR was sampled from a man younger than 35 in good health. The gene calls are TRBV15 and TRBJ2-3, with D perhaps TRBD1 (5 bases). The CDR3: CATSRDSTRGTDTQYF. As DNA, the CDR3 is TGTGCCACCAGCAGAGATAGTACCAGGGGCACAGATACGCAGTATTTT.